This TCR beta chain was documented in a study of OX40 agonist ivuxolimab in advanced cancers. CDR3 length: 15 amino acids. V lost 2 bases and J lost 0, with 8 bases in between. Germline V gene data show CDR1 as KGHSH and CDR2 as LQKENI. Sequencing used immunoSEQ multiplex PCR; TCRdb keeps in-frame clones, though not all of them. Of roughly 99,000 clones in the sample, 75% to 95% were seen once. Material: CD4+ or CD8+ T cells sorted from blood, obtained in a trial of the OX40 agonist ivuxolimab. This chain links TRBV18 with TRBJ1-5; unclear D gene. The clonotype was recovered from an adult with an advanced solid tumor such as melanoma, head and neck, liver or kidney cancer. The CDR3 sequence: CASSPNGNSNQPQHF. In DNA, the CDR3 is TGTGCCAGCTCACCAAATGGGAATAGCAATCAGCCCCAGCATTTT.